These 5 T cell receptor beta chains originate from one sample sequenced in a study of cytomegalovirus exposure and HLA in healthy donors. Primers included in the PCR were 60 Vbeta and 13 Jbeta primers. Sequenced by immunoSEQ multiplex PCR; TCRdb stores in-frame clones only, minus some. This table holds hundreds of thousands of clones, over 70% found once. The sequenced material came from PBMCs. These receptors were obtained from a woman in her fifties or sixties in good health and CMV-seropositive.

The chain couples TRBV5-4 to TRBJ2-1, with 9 bases that match TRBD1. The CDR3 length is 15 residues. Trimming cost V 4 bases and J 6 bases; bases outside gene matches: 8. Germline V gives CDR1 SGHNT, CDR2 YYREEE (reference sequence). CDR3: CASSRGQGRVNEQFF. Written as DNA, the CDR3 is TGTGCCAGCAGCAGGGGACAGGGTAGGGTCAATGAGCAGTTCTTC.

The chain is built from TRBV4-1 and TRBJ2-5; 15 bases agree with TRBD2. V shed 0 bases, J shed 4 bases, and the junction held 15 bases outside the gene matches. From germline, CDR1 is MGHRA and CDR2 YSYEKL. The length of the CDR3 is 21 residues. The CDR3 sequence is CASSQEPLVGLAGGWGETQYF. CDR3 in DNA: TGCGCCAGCAGCCAAGAACCATTAGTCGGACTAGCGGGAGGGTGGGGAGAGACCCAGTACTTC.

The J gene is TRBJ2-1, the V gene TRBV7-8, with D possibly being TRBD2 (6 bases). The CDR3 consists of 13 residues. The V gene lost 6 bases and the J gene lost 6 bases, with 12 bases spanning the gap. Germline CDR1 SGHVS, CDR2 FQNEAQ. CDR3 loop: CASRREMVNEQFF. The CDR3 region has the DNA TGTGCCAGCAGACGGGAGATGGTCAATGAGCAGTTCTTC.

The chain links TRBV7-6 to TRBJ1-1; TRBD1 aligns across 7 bases. CDR3 size: 13 residues. The germline CDR1 and CDR2 sequences are SGHVS and FNYEAQ. Trimming at V came to 4 bases and at J to 3 bases, leaving 2 bases not matched to a gene. The DNA for the CDR3 is TGTGCCAGCAGCTCTGACAGGGACACTGAAGCTTTCTTT. Translated, it gives CASSSDRDTEAFF.

This clone has a handful of counts. The gene calls are TRBV5-1 and TRBJ2-1, with 9 positions matching TRBD2. After removal of 0 bases from V and 6 bases from J, the junction contained 4 bases not matched to a gene. The germline V gene encodes CDR1 SGHRS and CDR2 YFSETQ. CDR3 length: 15 residues. DNA for the CDR3: TGCGCCAGCAGCTTGGGACTAGCGGAGGTCAATGAGCAGTTCTTC. It translates to CASSLGLAEVNEQFF. Drawing the rest from reference TRBV5-1 and TRBJ2-1, the complete variable domain is KAGVTQTPRYLIKTRGQQVTLSCSPISGHRSVSWYQQTPGQGLQFLFEYFSETQRNKGNFPGRFSGRQFSNSRSEMNVSTLELGDSALYLCASSLGLAEVNEQFFGPGTRLTVL.